A single sample gave rise to the 7 T cell receptor beta chains below, sequenced in a study of shared clonotypes between healthy human individuals. Method: immunoSEQ multiplex PCR; TCRdb's copy keeps in-frame clones and lacks some. The sample lists about 2.4 million clones, more than 80% occurring once. Sequenced material: naive CD4+ T cells sorted from blood. Subset of the sample: CD45RA+ positively selected. All receptors come from a man aged 18 to 30 in good health.

The rearrangement links TRBV9 to TRBJ2-5; TRBD2 matches at 8 bases. The CDR3 is made up of 14 amino acids. Per germline, CDR1 SGDLS and CDR2 YYNGEE. After removal of 3 bases from V and 5 bases from J, the junction contained 6 bases not matched to a gene. This CDR3 is CASSDTGGPETQYF. The CDR3 region has the DNA TGTGCCAGCAGCGATACGGGGGGGCCCGAGACCCAGTACTTC.

The V gene is TRBV7-9, the J gene TRBJ2-7; 7 bases are shared with TRBD1. CDR3 length: 14 amino acids. CDR1 and CDR2 from the germline V gene are SEHNR and FQNEAQ (reference sequence). After removal of 6 bases from V and 7 bases from J, the junction contained 12 bases not matched to a gene. CDR3 nucleotides: TGTGCCAGCAGTTCCAAAATCGGGACAGAGGAGCAGTACTTC. As protein: CASSSKIGTEEQYF.

The sample holds one count of this clone. The CDR3 bases are TGTGCCAGCAGCTGGGGACAGAGAGCCTCCTACGAGCAGTACTTC. Amino acid sequence: CASSWGQRASYEQYF. The J gene is TRBJ2-7, the V gene TRBV5-5, with TRBD1 matching over 7 bases. V lost 3 bases, J lost 0 bases, and 6 bases stayed unmatched. The germline V gene has CDR1 SGHKS and CDR2 YYEKEE (reference sequence). CDR3 size: 15 residues.

This CDR3 reads CASSARQGGNYGYTF. The CDR3 DNA reads TGTGCCAGCAGCGCCCGACAGGGGGGTAACTATGGCTACACCTTC. The V and J genes are TRBV11-2 and TRBJ1-2; TRBD1 matches 9 bases. Trimming removed 5 bases from V and 1 base from J; junction bases left unmatched: 5. CDR3 length: 15 residues. The V gene's germline CDR1 is SGHAT and CDR2 FQNNGV.

This clone occurred a few times. The genes are TRBV10-2 and TRBJ1-1; D is ambiguous. The CDR3 contains 13 residues. V lost 6 bases, J lost 6 bases, and 14 bases lay in between. Germline V lookup: CDR1 WSHSY, CDR2 SAAADI. The CDR3 loop reads CASRGGQAAEAFF. The CDR3 DNA follows: TGCGCCAGCAGGGGCGGGCAGGCCGCTGAAGCTTTCTTT.

The rearrangement links TRBV19 to TRBJ1-5, with D unclear. The CDR3 runs to 13 residues. Germline V gives CDR1 LNHDA, CDR2 SQIVND (reference sequence). V was trimmed by 3 bases and J by 9 bases, leaving 12 bases between them. In DNA, the CDR3 is TGTGCCAGTAGTATGGGCGGCGCGGGGCCCCAGCATTTT. This sequence encodes CASSMGGAGPQHF.

V and J are TRBV4-2 and TRBJ1-4; D gene uncertain. The CDR3 contains 15 residues. Germline-derived CDR1 and CDR2 are LGHNA and YNFKEQ. The V end lost 0 bases, the J end lost 3 bases, and 8 bases lay between the germline ends. DNA for the CDR3: TGTGCCAGCAGCCAAGATTTGAGGTCTAATGAAAAACTGTTTTTT. Amino acid sequence: CASSQDLRSNEKLFF.